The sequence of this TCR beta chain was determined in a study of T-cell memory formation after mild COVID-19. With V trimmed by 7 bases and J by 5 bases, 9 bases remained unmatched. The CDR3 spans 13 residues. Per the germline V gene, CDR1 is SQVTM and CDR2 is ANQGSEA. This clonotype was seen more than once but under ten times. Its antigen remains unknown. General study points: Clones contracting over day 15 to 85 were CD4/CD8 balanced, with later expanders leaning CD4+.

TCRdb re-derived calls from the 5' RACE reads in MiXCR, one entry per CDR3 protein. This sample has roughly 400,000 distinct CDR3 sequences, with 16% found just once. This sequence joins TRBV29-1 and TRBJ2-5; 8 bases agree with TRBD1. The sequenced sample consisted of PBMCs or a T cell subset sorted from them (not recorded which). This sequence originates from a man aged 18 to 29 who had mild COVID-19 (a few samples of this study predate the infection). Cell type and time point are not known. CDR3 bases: TGCAGCGCTGCGACAGGGGCAGGGGAGACCCAGTACTTC. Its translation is CSAATGAGETQYF. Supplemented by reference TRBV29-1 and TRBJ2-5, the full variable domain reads SAVISQKPSRDICQRGTSLTIQCQVDSQVTMMFWYRQQPGQSLTLIATANQGSEATYESGFVIDKFPISRPNLTFSTLTVSNMSPEDSSIYLCSAATGAGETQYFGPGTRLLVL.